Listed below are T cell receptor beta chains from one sample, sequenced in a study of sequential checkpoint blockade in melanoma. TCRdb keeps only in-frame clones here, not all; method: immunoSEQ multiplex PCR. The sample shows 4,000 to 6,500 clones, 70% to 85% of them seen only once. The sequencing here drew on CD8+ T cells sorted from blood (inferred from file names), taken from a patient given nivolumab and ipilimumab in sequence. The receptor source for this set is a human donor with melanoma. The CDR3 runs from the conserved cysteine through the conserved F or W. The D gene is left open where the match is weak. Clone size is not always given. Where it is, it says once, few, many or a class for expanded clones.

J gene | D gene | clone size | V gene | CDR3 DNA | CDR3 protein
TRBJ1-2 | . | . | TRBV7-3 | TGTGCCAGCAGCCGAGGGACTGTCTATGGCTACACCTTC | CASSRGTVYGYTF
TRBJ1-6 | . | . | TRBV6-4 | TGTGCCAGCAGTGACCAACTGAGGGCAGATTCACCCCTCCACTTT | CASSDQLRADSPLHF
TRBJ2-1 | . | once | TRBV27 | TGTGCCAGCAGCCCGACTACCTACAATGAGCAGTTCTTC | CASSPTTYNEQFF
TRBJ2-2 | TRBD2 | . | TRBV7-8 | TGTGCCAGCAGCCCTGGGACTAGCGGGCGTACCGGGGAGCTGTTTTTT | CASSPGTSGRTGELFF
TRBJ2-1 | TRBD2 | . | TRBV7-3 | TGTGCCAGCAGCTTACGGGGGGGTGGGGCAGTGTGGACTAGCGGGATCAATGAGCAGTTCTTC | CASSLRGGGAVWTSGINEQFF
TRBJ1-1 | . | . | TRBV11-3 | TGTGCCAGCAGCACGCGACAAGGGGCAACTGAAGCTTTCTTT | CASSTRQGATEAFF
TRBJ2-7 | TRBD2 | . | TRBV14 | TGTGCCAGCAGCCAAGTTAGAGGGACTAGCGGCGGGGGAACCTACGAGCAGTACTTC | CASSQVRGTSGGGTYEQYF
TRBJ1-1 | . | . | TRBV7-3 | TGTGCCAGCAGCTTAAACCCAGGGGCCACTGAAGCTTTCTTT | CASSLNPGATEAFF
TRBJ1-1 | . | few | TRBV4-1 | TGCGCCAGCAGCCAAGGCGGGGATTTTGAAGCTTTCTTT | CASSQGGDFEAFF
TRBJ1-2 | . | few | TRBV12-5 | TGTGCTAGTGGTTTGGCCGGTCAGGGTTCTAACTATGGCTACACCTTC | CASGLAGQGSNYGYTF
TRBJ2-3 | . | few | TRBV7-8 | TGTGCCAGCAGCTTAGCCGGGTTCAGGGAACTGGGCACGCAGTATTTT | CASSLAGFRELGTQYF
TRBJ2-1 | TRBD2 | . | TRBV9 | TGTGCCAGCAGCTGGGCTAGCGGAAACAATGAGCAGTTCTTC | CASSWASGNNEQFF
TRBJ2-7 | TRBD2 | . | TRBV14 | TGTGCCAGCAGCCCGGTTTGGGAAGCGGGGGGCCCTCAGGTCGACGAGCAGTACTTC | CASSPVWEAGGPQVDEQYF
TRBJ2-5 | . | . | TRBV25-1 | TGTGCCAGCAGTGAATTAACGGGGTCAGAAGAGACCCAGTACTTC | CASSELTGSEETQYF
TRBJ2-3 | . | . | TRBV2 | TGTGCCAGCAGGGCAGGGGGCACAGATACGCAGTATTTT | CASRAGGTDTQYF
TRBJ2-7 | . | . | TRBV7-7 | TGTGCCAGCAGCTCGACTAGGGGGGGGAAAGTGCAGTACTTC | CASSSTRGGKVQYF
TRBJ1-3 | . | few | TRBV7-6 | TGTGCCAGCAGCCCCGGTCCGGGTTACTCTGGAAACACCATATATTTT | CASSPGPGYSGNTIYF
TRBJ1-4 | . | once | TRBV19 | TGTGCCAGCAAACAGGGCCCTAATGAAAAACTGTTTTTT | CASKQGPNEKLFF
TRBJ2-1 | . | . | TRBV6-6 | TGTGCCAGCAGCTTATCCCGGGAGTACGGGAATGAGCAGTTCTTC | CASSLSREYGNEQFF
TRBJ2-1 | . | . | TRBV9 | TGTGCCAGCAGCATAATTTGGGGAGATGAGCAGTTCTTC | CASSIIWGDEQFF
TRBJ2-7 | TRBD1 | . | TRBV9 | TGTGCCAGCAGCCCAAGGGACAGGGTTATGTACGAGCAGTACTTC | CASSPRDRVMYEQYF
TRBJ2-3 | . | . | TRBV27 | TGTGCCAGCACCCCCACTTGGGGCCGTCTCCCGGTTACGCAGTATTTT | CASTPTWGRLPVTQYF